Presented here are 7 T cell receptor beta chains from one specimen sequenced in a study of PD-1 blockade in classical Hodgkin lymphoma. Data came from immunoSEQ multiplex PCR; TCRdb stores just in-frame clones and leaves some out. The sample lists roughly 42,000 clones, 55% to 70% occurring once. The time point here: cycle 4 day 1 (C4D1), after about 6 weeks of nivolumab. All patients experienced relapse after autologous stem cell transplantation, and brentuximab vedotin exposure was variable. Source: peripheral blood mononuclear cells (PBMCs), taken before the fourth cycle of nivolumab. The receptors were sampled from a human donor with classical Hodgkin lymphoma.

This chain links TRBV15 with TRBJ2-5; no clear D. V lost 0 bases and J lost 4, with 6 bases in between. There are 13 residues in the CDR3. Germline CDR1 is LNHNV and CDR2 is YYDKDF (reference sequence). CDR3 coding DNA: TGTGCCACCAGCAGAGATCCGGGAGAGACCCAGTACTTC. It encodes CATSRDPGETQYF.

The chain links TRBV7-9 to TRBJ2-3; TRBD2 aligns across 7 bases. The CDR3 has 17 residues. With V trimmed by 3 bases and J by 0 bases, 9 bases remained unmatched. CDR1 SEHNR and CDR2 FQNEAQ come from the germline V gene (reference sequence). The CDR3 loop reads CASSFVTSSFSTDTQYF. The CDR3 DNA sequence: TGTGCCAGCAGCTTCGTGACTAGCTCTTTTAGCACAGATACGCAGTATTTT.

This chain uses TRBV7-2 with TRBJ2-1; 12 positions agree with TRBD2. Germline-derived CDR1 and CDR2 are SGHTA and FQGNSA. The ends lost 5 bases at V and 6 bases at J; junction bases unmatched: 8. This CDR3 contains 16 residues. The CDR3 reads CASSVSSGGAFNEQFF. CDR3 nucleotides: TGTGCCAGCAGCGTTTCTAGCGGGGGGGCCTTCAATGAGCAGTTCTTC.

This chain uses TRBV20-1 with TRBJ2-7, with D perhaps assigned TRBD1 or TRBD2 (5 bases each). Deletions cut 2 bases from V and 6 bases from J, with 8 bases between. The CDR3 runs to 11 residues. The V gene's germline CDR1 is DFQATT and CDR2 SNEGSKA (reference sequence). This CDR3 is CSARSGSEQYF. The CDR3 nucleotides are TGCAGTGCTAGATCAGGGAGCGAGCAGTACTTC.

This chain links TRBV6-1 with TRBJ2-1, with 8 bases matching TRBD2. This CDR3 region has 17 residues. In germline, CDR1 is MNHNS, CDR2 SASEGT. Trimming removed 2 bases from V and 7 bases from J; junction bases left unmatched: 13. The CDR3 DNA reads as TGTGCCAGCAGTGAATTACTCCACAGCGGGGGAGTAAATGAGCAGTTCTTC. Its protein product is CASSELLHSGGVNEQFF.

The gene calls are TRBV5-8 and TRBJ1-5; D ambiguous. V was cut by 7 bases and J by 1 base, with 12 bases left in between. CDR3 size: 14 residues. Germline lookup yields CDR1 SGHTS and CDR2 YDEGEE. CDR3 residues: CASEEGISNQPQHF. CDR3 nucleotides: TGTGCCAGCGAGGAGGGCATCAGCAATCAGCCCCAGCATTTT.

The chain links TRBV29-1 to TRBJ2-1; TRBD1 aligns across 7 bases. CDR1 and CDR2 from the germline V gene are SQVTM and ANQGSEA. This CDR3 is built from 15 residues. J lost 4 bases, V lost 7 bases, and 13 bases had no gene match. Written as DNA, the CDR3 is TGCAGCGCTATGCTGACAGGGATAGGGTACAATGAGCAGTTCTTC. It is translated as CSAMLTGIGYNEQFF.